This T cell receptor (beta chain) was identified in a study of cytomegalovirus exposure and HLA in healthy donors. Study in general: From donors who were HLA-typed, an early data release held 80 million to 85 million unique TCRs.

CDR3 length: 15 amino acids. Unmatched junction bases numbered 11, after V lost 7 bases and J lost 2 bases. CDR1 SNHLY and CDR2 FYNNEI come from the germline V gene. This clone was picked up a small number of times. No antigen is known for it. Notes on the study in general: V- and J-gene trimming in TCR beta was tied to a missense DCLRE1C variant by an analysis performed later. Later on, an analysis tied roughly 17,000 TCR beta sequences to HLA alleles at 0.05 false discovery rate.

Vbeta (60) and Jbeta (13) primers were used in the PCR. The table came from immunoSEQ multiplex PCR; TCRdb's copy has only in-frame clones and leaves some out. The table lists about 200,000 clones, about 78% of them singletons, with 3% to 4.5% in the top ten. The sample taken for sequencing was PBMCs. The J gene is TRBJ2-7, the V gene TRBV2; 7 bases align to TRBD2. The sequence was collected from a male donor in good health and CMV-seronegative. As DNA, the CDR3 is TGTGCCAGCATGGGAGGGGAATCCCAGGCCTACGAGCAGTACTTC. It yields the protein CASMGGESQAYEQYF.